This T cell receptor beta chain came from a study of identical twins. A universal primer binding site was introduced by template switching. The final cDNA contained unique molecular identifiers. TCRdb called the 5' RACE reads again in MiXCR, with one record for every CDR3 protein. The repertoire holds roughly 720,000 distinct CDR3 sequences, about 18% seen once, with approximately 14% in the top ten. Every sampled donor was Caucasian and healthy. The sample holds a few counts of this clonotype. These same records also appear under a second study, on T cells expressing NK-cell markers. From that second work: About 1.0-7.5% of CD8+ T cells in six or seven donors belonged to dominant NKG2C+ clonotypes. Certain NKG2C+ T cell clones were expanded, and their HCMV specificity remained unclear.

The receptor was isolated from a woman aged 18 to 35 in good health. The specimen sequenced was PBMCs.

CDR3 DNA: TGCAGTGCTAGCCAAGTCTCAGATACGCAGTATTTT. Amino acids: CSASQVSDTQYF. The rearrangement links TRBV20-1 to TRBJ2-3, with D uncertain. This CDR3 is 12 amino acids long. Germline V gene lookup returns CDR1 DFQATT and CDR2 SNEGSKA (reference sequence). Trimming shortened V by 3 bases and J by 4 bases, and 8 bases separated the two germline ends.